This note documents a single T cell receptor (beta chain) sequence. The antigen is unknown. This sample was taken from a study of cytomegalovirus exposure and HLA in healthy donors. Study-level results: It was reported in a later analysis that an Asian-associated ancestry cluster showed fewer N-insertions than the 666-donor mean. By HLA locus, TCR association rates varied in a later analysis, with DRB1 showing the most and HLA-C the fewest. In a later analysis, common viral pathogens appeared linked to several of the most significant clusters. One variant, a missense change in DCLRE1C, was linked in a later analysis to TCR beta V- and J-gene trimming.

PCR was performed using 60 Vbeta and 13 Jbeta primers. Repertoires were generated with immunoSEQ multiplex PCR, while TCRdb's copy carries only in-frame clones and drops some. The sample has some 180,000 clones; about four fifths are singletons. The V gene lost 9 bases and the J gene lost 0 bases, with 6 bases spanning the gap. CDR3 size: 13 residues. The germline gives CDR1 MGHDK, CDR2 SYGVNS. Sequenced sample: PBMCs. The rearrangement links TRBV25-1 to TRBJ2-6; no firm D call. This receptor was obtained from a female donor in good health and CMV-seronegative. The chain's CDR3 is CASSRSGANVLTF. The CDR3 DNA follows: TGTGCCAGTAGCCGCTCTGGGGCCAACGTCCTGACTTTC.